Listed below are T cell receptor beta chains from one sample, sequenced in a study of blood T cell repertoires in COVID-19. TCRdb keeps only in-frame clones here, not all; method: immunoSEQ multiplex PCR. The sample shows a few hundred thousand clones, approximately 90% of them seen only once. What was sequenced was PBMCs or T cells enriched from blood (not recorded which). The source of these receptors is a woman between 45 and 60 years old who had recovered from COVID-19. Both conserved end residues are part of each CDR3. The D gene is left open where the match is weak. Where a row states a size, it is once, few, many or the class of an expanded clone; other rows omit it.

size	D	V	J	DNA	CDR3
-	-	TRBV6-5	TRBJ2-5	TGTGCCAGCTCGACCGCCCGGAGAGAGACCCAGTACTTC	CASSTARRETQYF
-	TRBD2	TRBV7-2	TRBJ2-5	TGTGCCAGCAGCCACAGATTCCGTAGCGGGGGGCCGGAGACCCAGTACTTC	CASSHRFRSGGPETQYF
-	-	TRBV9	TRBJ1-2	TGTGCCAGCAGCGTCGGGGGGACACACTATGGCTACACCTTC	CASSVGGTHYGYTF
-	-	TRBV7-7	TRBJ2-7	TGTGCTAGCAGCTTAAGTTTGTCAGGGTTCGACGAGCAGTACTTC	CASSLSLSGFDEQYF
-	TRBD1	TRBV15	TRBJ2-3	TGTGCCACCAGCAGAGATATGGGACAGGGGAGGAATACGCAGTATTTT	CATSRDMGQGRNTQYF
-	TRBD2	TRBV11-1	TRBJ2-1	TGTGCCAGCAGCTCGACTAGCGGGGAGAGCAATGAGCAGTTCTTC	CASSSTSGESNEQFF
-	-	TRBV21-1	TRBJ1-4	TGTGCCAGCAGCACACTCCGGGACAGGGAGGGTGAAAAACTGTTTTTT	CASSTLRDREGEKLFF
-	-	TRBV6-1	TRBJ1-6	TGTGCCAGCAGTGTTTACGGGGGTCGCTCCTATAATTCACCCCTCCACTTT	CASSVYGGRSYNSPLHF
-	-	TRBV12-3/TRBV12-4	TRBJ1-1	TGTGCCAGCAGTTTCCGGGGGACCACTGAAGCTTTCTTT	CASSFRGTTEAFF
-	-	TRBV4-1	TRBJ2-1	TGCGCCAGCAGTCAACGAGATTTAAACAATGAGCAGTTCTTC	CASSQRDLNNEQFF
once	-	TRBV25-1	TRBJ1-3	TGTGCCAGCAGTGAATGGGGGGGTTTGTCTGGAAACACCATATATTTT	CASSEWGGLSGNTIYF
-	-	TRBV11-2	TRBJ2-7	TGTGCCAGCAGCGAGAACCGTGGAGTAGGGGTCGAGCAGTACTTC	CASSENRGVGVEQYF
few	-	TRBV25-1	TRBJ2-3	TGTGCCAGCAGCCGACAGGAGGATCACACTAGCACAGATACGCAGTATTTT	CASSRQEDHTSTDTQYF
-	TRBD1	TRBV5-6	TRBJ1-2	TGTGCCAGCAGACGACGGACAGGGATTTGGATAGGCGGCTACACCTTC	CASRRRTGIWIGGYTF
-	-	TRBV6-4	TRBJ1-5	TGTGCCAGCAGTGACCATTTCATGAGGCGTCAGCCCCAGCATTTT	CASSDHFMRRQPQHF